This T cell receptor (beta chain) was captured in a study of blood T cell repertoires in COVID-19. Turning to the study itself: The United States, Italy and Spain were the sources of the acute and convalescent COVID-19 samples. The analysed material was cDNA or gDNA that came from T cells, B-cell-depleted T cells, or PBMCs.

The CDR3 runs 14 residues. CDR1 and CDR2 (germline): SQVTM, ANQGSEA. Unmatched junction bases numbered 11, after V lost 5 bases and J lost 8 bases. In the original processing: Reference gene primer amplification gave nucleated cell count estimates. TCRdb keeps only in-frame clones here, not all; method: immunoSEQ multiplex PCR. The DNA was the basis for D and trimming; V, J and clone size are from that table. The data contain some 190,000 clones, 88% of them seen just once; the ten biggest clones take up about 1.1%. The sample consisted of peripheral blood. The V and J genes are TRBV29-1 and TRBJ1-2; 10 bases align to TRBD1. The sequence derives from a man aged 30-40 years with acute or convalescent COVID-19. CDR3 coding DNA: TGCAGCGTTCGTATTGGGACAGGGGAATTGGGCTACACCTTC. Amino acid sequence: CSVRIGTGELGYTF.